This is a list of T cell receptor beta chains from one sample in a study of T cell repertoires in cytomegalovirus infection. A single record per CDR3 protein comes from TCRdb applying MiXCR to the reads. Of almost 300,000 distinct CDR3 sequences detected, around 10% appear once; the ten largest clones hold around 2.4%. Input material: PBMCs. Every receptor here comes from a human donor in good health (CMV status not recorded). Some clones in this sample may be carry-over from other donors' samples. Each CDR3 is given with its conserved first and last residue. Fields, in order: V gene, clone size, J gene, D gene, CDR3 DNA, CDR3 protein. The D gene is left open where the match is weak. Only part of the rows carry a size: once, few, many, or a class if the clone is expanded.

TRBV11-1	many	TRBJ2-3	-	TGTGCCAGCAGACCCGGGACACTTACCACAGATACGCAGTATTTT	CASRPGTLTTDTQYF
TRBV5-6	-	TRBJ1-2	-	TGTGTCAGCAGCTTGGCTATTAGACGCTACACCTTC	CVSSLAIRRYTF
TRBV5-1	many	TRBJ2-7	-	TGCGCCAGCAGCTTGGGACCCCCCATGGGCACCTACGAGCAGTACTTC	CASSLGPPMGTYEQYF
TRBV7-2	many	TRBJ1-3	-	TGTGCCAGCAGCTCCGAGCTCCTGGGAAACACCATATATTTT	CASSSELLGNTIYF
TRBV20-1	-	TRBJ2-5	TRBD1	TGCAGTGCTAGAGACCACTCACAGGGGACGACCCAGTACTTC	CSARDHSQGTTQYF
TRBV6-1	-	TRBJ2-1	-	TGTGCCAGCAGTTTCACCGGGCGAACCAACGAGCAGTTCTTC	CASSFTGRTNEQFF
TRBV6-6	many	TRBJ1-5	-	TGTGCCAGCAGTTACTTCGCAGGGGGCAATCAGCCCCAGCATTTT	CASSYFAGGNQPQHF
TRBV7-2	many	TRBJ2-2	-	TGTGCCAGCAGAGCGGGACATCCGAACACCGGGGAGCTGTTTTTT	CASRAGHPNTGELFF
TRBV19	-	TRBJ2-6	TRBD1	TGTGCCAGTAGTCCCCCCCTGGACAGGGCCGGGGCCAACGTCCTGACTTTC	CASSPPLDRAGANVLTF
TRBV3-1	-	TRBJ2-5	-	TGTGCCAGCAGCCAATCGAGGAGCGATCAAGAGACCCAGTACTTC	CASSQSRSDQETQYF
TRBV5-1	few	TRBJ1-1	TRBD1	TGCGCCAGCAGCTTCACGTTGACAGGGGGTTTGAACACTGAAGCTTTCTTT	CASSFTLTGGLNTEAFF
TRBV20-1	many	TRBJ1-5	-	TGCAGTGCCACATATTTACAGATCCACCATTTT	CSATYLQIHHF
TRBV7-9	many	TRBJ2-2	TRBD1	TGTGCCAGCAGCCGTGGGGACAGGAGACCCGGGGAGCTGTTTTTT	CASSRGDRRPGELFF
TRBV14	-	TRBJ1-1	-	TGTGCCAGCAGCCAAGGGGCAAAAGAGAAGGCTTTCTTT	CASSQGAKEKAFF
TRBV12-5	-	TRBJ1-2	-	TGTGCTAGTGGTTTGGTAACCTCTAGCAGCTATGGCTACACCTTC	CASGLVTSSSYGYTF
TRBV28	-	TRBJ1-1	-	TGTGCCAGCAGTTTCTGGTCCAAGAACACTGAAGCTTTCTTT	CASSFWSKNTEAFF
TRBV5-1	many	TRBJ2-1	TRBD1	TGCGCCAGCAGCCGGGACAGGGCAAATGAGCAGTTCTTC	CASSRDRANEQFF
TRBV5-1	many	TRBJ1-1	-	TGCGCCAGCAGCTTGGGACAGGAAGTGGGGAACACTGAAGCTTTCTTT	CASSLGQEVGNTEAFF
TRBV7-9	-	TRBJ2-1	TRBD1	TGTGCCAGCTTGGGACAGGGGACTAATGAGCAGTTCTTC	CASLGQGTNEQFF
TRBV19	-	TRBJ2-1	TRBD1	TGTGCCAGTAGCCAGGACAAGGGGGCGGGTAATGAGCAGTTCTTC	CASSQDKGAGNEQFF
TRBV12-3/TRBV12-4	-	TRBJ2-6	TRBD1	TGTGCCGGCAGCCCAGGGGGCGCTGGGGCCAACGTCCTAACTTTC	CAGSPGGAGANVLTF
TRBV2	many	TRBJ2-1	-	TGTGCCAGCACCCCAGGGGAGGCTCTCGTAAGGAAGCAGTTCTTC	CASTPGEALVRKQFF
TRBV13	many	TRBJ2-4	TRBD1	TGTGCCAGCAGCTTAAGGGGACAGGGTAAAAACATTCAGTACTTC	CASSLRGQGKNIQYF
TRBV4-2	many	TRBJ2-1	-	TGTGCCAGCAGCCAAGACTCAGGACTGGTGTCCTCCTACAATGAGCAGTTCTTC	CASSQDSGLVSSYNEQFF
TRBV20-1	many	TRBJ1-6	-	TGCAGTTCTAAAAAGGGCGAGAATTCACCCCTCCACTTT	CSSKKGENSPLHF
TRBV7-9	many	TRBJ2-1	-	TGTGCCAGCAGCTTATCTGGTCGCGAGCAGTTCTTC	CASSLSGREQFF
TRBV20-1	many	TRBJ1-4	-	TGCAGTGCTAGGGTCCAGAGTAATGAAAAACTGTTTTTT	CSARVQSNEKLFF
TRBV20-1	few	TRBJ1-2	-	TGCAGTGCTAGAGATGGGGCGAGGGAGAGAGGCTACACCTTC	CSARDGARERGYTF
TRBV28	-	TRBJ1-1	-	TGTGCCAGCAGCCTCGACCGGGACTTCCGAGTTGACACTGAAGCTTTCTTT	CASSLDRDFRVDTEAFF
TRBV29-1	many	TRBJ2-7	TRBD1	TGCAGCGTTGAGTCAGGGGGAGTCTACGAGCAGTACTTC	CSVESGGVYEQYF
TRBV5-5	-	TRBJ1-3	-	TGTGCCAGCAGCCTGGACGGCCCTCAAATCGCAGGCTCTGGAAACACCATATATTTT	CASSLDGPQIAGSGNTIYF
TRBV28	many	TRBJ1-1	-	TGTGCCAGCAGTTTGGGCAGGGGACGGGGCACTGAAGCTTTCTTT	CASSLGRGRGTEAFF
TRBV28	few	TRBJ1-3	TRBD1	TGTGCCAGCGGTTGGGACAGGCCGACCTCTGGAAACACCATATATTTT	CASGWDRPTSGNTIYF
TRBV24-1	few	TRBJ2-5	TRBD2	TGTGCCACCAGTGATCCCGGGCTAGCGGGGGCACAAGAGACCCAGTACTTC	CATSDPGLAGAQETQYF
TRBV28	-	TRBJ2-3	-	TGTGCCAGCAGAGAGACAGGACCCCAGTATTTT	CASRETGPQYF
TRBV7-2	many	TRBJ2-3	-	TGTGCCAGCAGCCCCGGACCGAACACAGATACGCAGTATTTT	CASSPGPNTDTQYF
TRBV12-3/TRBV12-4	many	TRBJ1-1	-	TGTGCCAGCAGCTCGACCAGGGAGAACACTGAAGCTTTCTTT	CASSSTRENTEAFF
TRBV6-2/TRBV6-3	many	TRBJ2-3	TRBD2	TGTGCCAGCAGTTTCCTAGCGGGGCTGGGGGATACGCAGTATTTT	CASSFLAGLGDTQYF
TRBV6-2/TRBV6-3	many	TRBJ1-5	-	TGTGCCAGCAGACGGGAGACAAGCAATCAGCCCCAGCATTTT	CASRRETSNQPQHF
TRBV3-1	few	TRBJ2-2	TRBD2	TGTGCCAGCAGCCCTAGACTAGCGGGGGGCCCGAACACCGGGGAGCTGTTTTTT	CASSPRLAGGPNTGELFF